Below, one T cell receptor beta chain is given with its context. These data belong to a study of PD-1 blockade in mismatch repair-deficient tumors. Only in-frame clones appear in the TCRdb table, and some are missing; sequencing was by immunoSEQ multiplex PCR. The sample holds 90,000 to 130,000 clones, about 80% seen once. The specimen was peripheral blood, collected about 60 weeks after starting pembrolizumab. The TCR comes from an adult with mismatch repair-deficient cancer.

This chain's CDR3 is CASSRTGPPLSAGYTF. Here the CDR3 DNA reads TGTGCCAGCAGCCGAACGGGGCCCCCTCTCTCGGCTGGCTACACCTTC. The chain carries TRBV7-8 and TRBJ1-2; D is perhaps TRBD1 (5 bases). The germline V and J ends were trimmed by 5 bases and 7 bases, with 23 bases remaining between them. The CDR3 length is 16 residues. Per the germline V gene, CDR1 is SGHVS and CDR2 is FQNEAQ.